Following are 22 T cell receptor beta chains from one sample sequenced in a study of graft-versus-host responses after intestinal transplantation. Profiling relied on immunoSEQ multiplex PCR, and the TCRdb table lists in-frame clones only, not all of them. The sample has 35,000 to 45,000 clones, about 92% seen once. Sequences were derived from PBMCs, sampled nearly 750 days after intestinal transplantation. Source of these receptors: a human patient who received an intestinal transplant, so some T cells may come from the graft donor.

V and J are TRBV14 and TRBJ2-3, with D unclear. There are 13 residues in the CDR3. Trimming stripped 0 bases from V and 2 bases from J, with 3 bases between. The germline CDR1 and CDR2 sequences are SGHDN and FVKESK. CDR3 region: CASSQDPTDTQYF. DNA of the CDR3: TGTGCCAGCAGCCAAGATCCCACAGATACGCAGTATTTT.

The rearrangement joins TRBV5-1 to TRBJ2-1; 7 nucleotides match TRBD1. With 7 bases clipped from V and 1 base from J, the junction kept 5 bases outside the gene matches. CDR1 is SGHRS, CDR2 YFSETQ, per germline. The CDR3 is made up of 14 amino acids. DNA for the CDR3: TGCGCCAGCGGAACAGGGGAATCCTACAATGAGCAGTTCTTC. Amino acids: CASGTGESYNEQFF.

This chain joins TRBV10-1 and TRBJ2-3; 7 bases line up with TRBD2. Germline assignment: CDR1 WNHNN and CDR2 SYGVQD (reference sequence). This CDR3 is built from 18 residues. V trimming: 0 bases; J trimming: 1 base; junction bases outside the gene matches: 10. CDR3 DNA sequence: TGCGCCAGCAGTGAGTCGGTGTGGAGCGGGGAGGGCACAGATACGCAGTATTTT. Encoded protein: CASSESVWSGEGTDTQYF.

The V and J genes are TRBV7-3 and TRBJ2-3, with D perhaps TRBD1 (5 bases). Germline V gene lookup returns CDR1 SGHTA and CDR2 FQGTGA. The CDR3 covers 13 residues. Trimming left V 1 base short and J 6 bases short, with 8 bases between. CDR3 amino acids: CASSLNGADTQYF. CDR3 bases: TGTGCCAGCAGCTTAAATGGGGCGGATACGCAGTATTTT.

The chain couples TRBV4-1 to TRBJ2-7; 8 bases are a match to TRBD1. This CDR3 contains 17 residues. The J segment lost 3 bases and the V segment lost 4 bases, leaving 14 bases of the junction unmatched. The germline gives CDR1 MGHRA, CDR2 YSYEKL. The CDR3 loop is CASSRTPLGTGFYEQYF. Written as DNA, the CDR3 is TGCGCCAGCAGCCGAACTCCGTTAGGGACAGGTTTCTACGAGCAGTACTTC.

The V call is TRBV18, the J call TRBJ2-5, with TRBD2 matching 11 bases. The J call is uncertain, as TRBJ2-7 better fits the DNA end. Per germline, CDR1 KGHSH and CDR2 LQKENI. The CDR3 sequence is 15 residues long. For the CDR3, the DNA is TGTGCCAGCTCACGACTAGCGGGGACTGGTTACGAGCAGTACTTC. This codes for CASSRLAGTGYEQYF.

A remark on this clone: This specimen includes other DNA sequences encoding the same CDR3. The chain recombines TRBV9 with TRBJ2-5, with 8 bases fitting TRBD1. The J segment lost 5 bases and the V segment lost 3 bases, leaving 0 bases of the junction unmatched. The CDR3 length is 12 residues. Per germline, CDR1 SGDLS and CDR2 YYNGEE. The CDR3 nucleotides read TGTGCCAGCAGCGACAGGGGGGAGACCCAGTACTTC. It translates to CASSDRGETQYF.

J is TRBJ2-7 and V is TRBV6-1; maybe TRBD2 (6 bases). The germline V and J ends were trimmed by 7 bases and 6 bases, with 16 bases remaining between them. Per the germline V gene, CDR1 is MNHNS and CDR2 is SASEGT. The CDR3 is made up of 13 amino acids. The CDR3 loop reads CASTLTGEGEQYF. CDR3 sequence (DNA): TGTGCCAGCACCCTCACGGGAGAGGGCGAGCAGTACTTC.

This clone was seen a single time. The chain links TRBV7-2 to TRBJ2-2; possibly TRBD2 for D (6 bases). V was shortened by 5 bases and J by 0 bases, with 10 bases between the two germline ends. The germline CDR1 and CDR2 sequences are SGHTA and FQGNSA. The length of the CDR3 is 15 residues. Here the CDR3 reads CASSRSGTNTGELFF. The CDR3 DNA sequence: TGTGCCAGCAGCCGTAGCGGCACGAACACCGGGGAGCTGTTTTTT.

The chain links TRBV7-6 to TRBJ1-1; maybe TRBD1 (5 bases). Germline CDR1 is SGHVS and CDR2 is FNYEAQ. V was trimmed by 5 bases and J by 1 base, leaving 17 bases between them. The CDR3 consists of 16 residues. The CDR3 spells CASSSSPRGTNTEAFF. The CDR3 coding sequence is TGTGCCAGCAGCAGTTCCCCTCGTGGGACGAACACTGAAGCTTTCTTT.

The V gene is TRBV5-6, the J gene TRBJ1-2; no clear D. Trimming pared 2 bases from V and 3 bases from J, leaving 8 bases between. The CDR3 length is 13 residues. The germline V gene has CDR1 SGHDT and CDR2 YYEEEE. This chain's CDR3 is CASSFPVDYGYTF. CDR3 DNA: TGTGCCAGCAGCTTCCCGGTAGACTATGGCTACACCTTC.

In DNA form, the CDR3 reads TGTGCCAGCAGCGTAGCTAGTAGCGGGAGGGCACGCTCCTACAATGAGCAGTTCTTC. Translated, it gives CASSVASSGRARSYNEQFF. The gene calls are TRBV9 and TRBJ2-1; 11 bases agree with TRBD2. V shed 0 bases, J shed 0 bases, and the junction held 8 bases outside the gene matches. Germline V gene sequence: CDR1 SGDLS, CDR2 YYNGEE. The CDR3 runs to 19 residues.

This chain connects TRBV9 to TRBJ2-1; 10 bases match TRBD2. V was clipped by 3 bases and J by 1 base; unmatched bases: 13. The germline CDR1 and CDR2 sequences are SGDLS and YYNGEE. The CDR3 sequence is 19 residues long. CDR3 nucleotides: TGTGCCAGCAGCGCCGGACTAGCGGCAGGGGGTCAGTCCTACAATGAGCAGTTCTTC. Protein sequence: CASSAGLAAGGQSYNEQFF.

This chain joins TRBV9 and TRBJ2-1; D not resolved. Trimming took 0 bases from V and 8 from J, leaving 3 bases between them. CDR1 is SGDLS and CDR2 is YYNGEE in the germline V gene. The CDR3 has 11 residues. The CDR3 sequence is CASSVEYEQFF. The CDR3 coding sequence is TGTGCCAGCAGCGTAGAGTATGAGCAGTTCTTC.

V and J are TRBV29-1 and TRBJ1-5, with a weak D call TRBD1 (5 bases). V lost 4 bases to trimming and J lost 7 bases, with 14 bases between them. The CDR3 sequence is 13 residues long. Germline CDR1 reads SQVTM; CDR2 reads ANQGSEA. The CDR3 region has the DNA TGCAGCGTTGGTCCAGGGCGGGGGCAGCCCCAGCATTTT. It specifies CSVGPGRGQPQHF.

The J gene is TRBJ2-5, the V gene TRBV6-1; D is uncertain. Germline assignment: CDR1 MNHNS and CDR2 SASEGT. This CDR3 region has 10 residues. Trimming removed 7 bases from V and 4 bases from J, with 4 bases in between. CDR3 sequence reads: CASMGETQYF. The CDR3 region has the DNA TGTGCCAGCATGGGAGAGACCCAGTACTTC.

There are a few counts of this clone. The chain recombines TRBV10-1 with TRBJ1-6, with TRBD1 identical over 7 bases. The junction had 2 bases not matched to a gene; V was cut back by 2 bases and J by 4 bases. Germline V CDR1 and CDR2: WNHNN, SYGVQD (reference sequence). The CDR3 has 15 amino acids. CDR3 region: CASSEGTAYNSPLHF. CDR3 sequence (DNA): TGCGCCAGCAGTGAGGGGACAGCGTATAATTCACCCCTCCACTTT.

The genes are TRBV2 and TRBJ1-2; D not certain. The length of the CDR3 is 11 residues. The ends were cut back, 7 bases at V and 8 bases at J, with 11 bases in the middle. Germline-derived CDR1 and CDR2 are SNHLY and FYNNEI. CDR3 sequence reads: CASKIWGGYTF. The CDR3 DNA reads TGTGCCAGCAAAATATGGGGAGGCTACACCTTC.

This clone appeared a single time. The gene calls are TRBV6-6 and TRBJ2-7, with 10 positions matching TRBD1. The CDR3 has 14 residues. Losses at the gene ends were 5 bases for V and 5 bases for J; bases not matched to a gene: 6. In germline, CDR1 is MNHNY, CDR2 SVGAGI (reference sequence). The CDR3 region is CASSPRDRGDEQYF. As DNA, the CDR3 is TGTGCCAGCAGTCCCCGGGACAGGGGAGACGAGCAGTACTTC.

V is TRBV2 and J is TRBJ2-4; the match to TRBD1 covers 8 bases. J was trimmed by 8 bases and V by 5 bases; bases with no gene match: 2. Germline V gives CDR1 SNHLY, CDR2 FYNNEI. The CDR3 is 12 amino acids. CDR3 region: CASSQQGDIQYF. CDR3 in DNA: TGTGCCAGCAGTCAACAGGGGGACATTCAGTACTTC.

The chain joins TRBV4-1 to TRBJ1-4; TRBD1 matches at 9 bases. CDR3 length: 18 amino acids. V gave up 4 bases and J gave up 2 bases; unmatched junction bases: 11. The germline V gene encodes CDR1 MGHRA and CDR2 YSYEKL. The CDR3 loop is CASSPGQGSFRTNEKLFF. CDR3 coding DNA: TGCGCCAGCAGCCCGGGACAGGGATCGTTTAGGACTAATGAAAAACTGTTTTTT.

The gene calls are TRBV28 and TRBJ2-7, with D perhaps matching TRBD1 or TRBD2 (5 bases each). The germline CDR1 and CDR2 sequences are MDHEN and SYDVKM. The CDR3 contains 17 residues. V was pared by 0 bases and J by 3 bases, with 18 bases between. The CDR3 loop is CASSLWLGTPFNYEQYF. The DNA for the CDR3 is TGTGCCAGCAGTTTATGGTTAGGGACCCCCTTCAACTACGAGCAGTACTTC.